This T cell receptor beta chain was identified in a study of beta chain features in type 1 diabetes. At the level of the study: Cell yields, gender and age were similar in healthy donors and patients. Study results and limitations: Equally in patients and controls, PCR might preferentially amplify shorter templates. All four CD4+ subsets from Type 1 diabetes patients carried moderately but significantly shorter TCRB CDR3s. Cells with high TCR expression could be over-represented by cDNA sequencing.

Heparinised blood was drawn once per donor, averaging about 116 mL. Since all of the isolated RNA was reverse transcribed, expressed TCRB transcripts were what got sequenced. Sequencing used immunoSEQ multiplex PCR; TCRdb keeps in-frame clones, though not all of them. Among roughly 280,000 clones listed, approximately 24% were seen once. This clone was detected only a few times. Its antigen remains unidentified. V was trimmed by 3 bases and J by 10 bases, leaving 16 bases between them. Germline values: CDR1 SGHAT, CDR2 FQDESV (reference sequence). There are 14 residues in the CDR3. Specimen: naive CD4+ T cells from blood. The sequence was obtained from a woman aged 30 to 39 with type 1 diabetes. This chain joins TRBV11-1 and TRBJ2-1, with D tentatively TRBD1 (5 bases). The CDR3 nucleotides are TGTGCCAGCAGCTTCACCGACTTAGGGGCGGAGCAGTTCTTC. It specifies CASSFTDLGAEQFF.